These 27 T cell receptor beta chains came from one sample sequenced in a study of OX40 agonist ivuxolimab in advanced cancers. Generated by immunoSEQ multiplex PCR, the TCRdb table keeps only in-frame clones and is missing some. The sample includes approximately 81,000 clones, more than 85% of them seen just once. The sequenced sample was CD4+ or CD8+ T cells sorted from blood, obtained in a trial of the OX40 agonist ivuxolimab. These receptors were collected from an adult with an advanced solid tumor such as melanoma, head and neck, liver or kidney cancer.

This clone was found a few times. The chain combines TRBV27 with TRBJ2-1; D is perhaps TRBD2 (5 bases). There are 15 residues in the CDR3. Germline V gives CDR1 MNHEY, CDR2 SMNVEV (reference sequence). Trimming stripped 2 bases from V and 4 bases from J, with 12 bases between. The CDR3 spells CASSLGSASYNEQFF. CDR3 nucleotides: TGTGCCAGCAGTTTAGGTAGCGCAAGTTACAATGAGCAGTTCTTC.

This clone has a handful of counts. The V and J genes are TRBV2 and TRBJ2-3; D remains unclear. V was shortened by 6 bases and J by 2 bases, with 24 bases between the two germline ends. There are 18 residues in the CDR3. CDR1 and CDR2 (germline): SNHLY, FYNNEI. Here the CDR3 reads CASSVGPTSQSPTDTQYF. The CDR3 coding sequence is TGTGCCAGCAGCGTTGGACCGACAAGCCAAAGCCCCACAGATACGCAGTATTTT.

CDR3 sequence: CASGQPGRLNIQYF. The CDR3 DNA sequence: TGTGCCAGCGGGCAACCGGGACGGCTAAACATTCAGTACTTC. The chain carries TRBV6-6 and TRBJ2-4; D possibly matches TRBD1 or TRBD2 (5 bases each). Germline CDR1 reads MNHNY; CDR2 reads SVGAGI (reference sequence). V lost 8 bases and J 6 bases, leaving 17 bases between the germline ends. The CDR3 is 14 residues long.

V is TRBV10-3 and J is TRBJ1-4; D possibly corresponds to TRBD1 (5 bases). Trimming removed 4 bases at V and 4 bases at J, with 7 bases between. The length of the CDR3 is 13 residues. Germline assignment: CDR1 ENHRY and CDR2 SYGVKD. The CDR3 DNA reads TGTGCCATCAGTGTCAGGGTTAATGAAAAACTGTTTTTT. Its translation is CAISVRVNEKLFF.

The gene calls are TRBV7-3 and TRBJ1-1; a weak D match, TRBD1 (5 bases). Trimming left V 2 bases short and J 0 bases short, with 7 bases between. The CDR3 is made up of 14 amino acids. Per the germline V gene, CDR1 is SGHTA and CDR2 is FQGTGA. The CDR3 reads CASSLQGMNTEAFF. CDR3 nucleotide sequence: TGTGCCAGCAGCTTACAGGGCATGAACACTGAAGCTTTCTTT.

This clone is a singleton in its sample. This sequence joins TRBV5-1 and TRBJ2-1; TRBD2 agrees at 10 bases. Germline-derived CDR1 and CDR2 are SGHRS and YFSETQ. This CDR3 contains 17 residues. V lost 4 bases and J lost 6; bases outside the gene matches: 13. CDR3 nucleotide sequence: TGCGCCAGCAGCATGACCTTACCTAGCGGGAGCCGCAATGAGCAGTTCTTC. It encodes CASSMTLPSGSRNEQFF.

The chain joins TRBV5-6 to TRBJ2-3; TRBD1 matches 8 bases. This CDR3 is built from 14 residues. V gave up 3 bases and J gave up 1 base; unmatched junction bases: 1. Per the germline V gene, CDR1 is SGHDT and CDR2 is YYEEEE. DNA of the CDR3: TGTGCCAGCAGCTCGGGACAGGGCACAGATACGCAGTATTTT. This sequence encodes CASSSGQGTDTQYF.

The V gene is TRBV18, the J gene TRBJ2-7; D remains ambiguous. Germline values: CDR1 KGHSH, CDR2 LQKENI. The V end lost 2 bases, the J end lost 3 bases, and 11 bases lay between the germline ends. CDR3 length: 14 residues. CDR3 coding DNA: TGTGCCAGCTCACCAACTAAGGACCTCTACGAGCAGTACTTC. It encodes CASSPTKDLYEQYF.

The chain couples TRBV6-1 to TRBJ1-4; D is ambiguous. The CDR3 runs to 12 residues. In germline, CDR1 is MNHNS, CDR2 SASEGT. V lost 10 bases to trimming and J lost 2 bases, with 8 bases between them. CDR3 DNA sequence: TGTGCCACCCGCCTTACTAATGAAAAACTGTTTTTT. Protein sequence: CATRLTNEKLFF.

The chain carries TRBV28 and TRBJ1-2; D gene uncertain. CDR1 is MDHEN, CDR2 SYDVKM, per germline. CDR3 length: 14 amino acids. V dropped 5 bases and J dropped 1 base, with 11 bases sitting between them. This CDR3 reads CASSTKKNNYGYTF. CDR3 bases: TGTGCCAGCAGTACAAAAAAAAATAACTATGGCTACACCTTC.

The V call is TRBV4-1, the J call TRBJ2-5; 10 bases agree with TRBD2. This CDR3 is built from 17 residues. J was trimmed by 2 bases and V by 1 base; bases with no gene match: 7. The V gene's germline CDR1 is MGHRA and CDR2 YSYEKL. As DNA, the CDR3 is TGCGCCAGCAGCCAAGGGGCTAGCGGGGGCCTTCAAGAGACCCAGTACTTC. Amino acid sequence: CASSQGASGGLQETQYF.

The J gene is TRBJ2-7, the V gene TRBV7-8, with a tentative D call TRBD2 (6 bases). V was trimmed by 0 bases and J by 3 bases, leaving 12 bases between them. The CDR3 consists of 15 residues. Germline V lookup: CDR1 SGHVS, CDR2 FQNEAQ. For the CDR3, the DNA is TGTGCCAGCAGCTTAGCGGCGGGAAGGGGCTACGAGCAGTACTTC. It yields the protein CASSLAAGRGYEQYF. The full variable domain, completed using reference TRBV7-8 and TRBJ2-7, is GAGVSQSPRYKVAKRGQDVALRCDPISGHVSLFWYQQALGQGPEFLTYFQNEAQLDKSGLPSDRFFAERPEGSVSTLKIQRTQQEDSAVYLCASSLAAGRGYEQYFGPGTRLTVT.

This chain uses TRBV5-1 with TRBJ1-4; D call uncertain. Germline loops: CDR1 SGHRS, CDR2 YFSETQ. The germline V and J ends were trimmed by 2 bases and 8 bases, with 13 bases remaining between them. This CDR3 is 14 amino acids long. CDR3: CASSFGLRSEKLFF. The CDR3 DNA sequence: TGCGCCAGCAGCTTCGGGCTCAGAAGCGAAAAACTGTTTTTT. Filled out from reference TRBV5-1 and TRBJ1-4, the complete variable domain reads KAGVTQTPRYLIKTRGQQVTLSCSPISGHRSVSWYQQTPGQGLQFLFEYFSETQRNKGNFPGRFSGRQFSNSRSEMNVSTLELGDSALYLCASSFGLRSEKLFFGSGTQLSVL.

This chain links TRBV4-1 with TRBJ1-1; D unresolved. Trimming left V 1 base short and J 10 bases short, with 22 bases between. Germline lookup yields CDR1 MGHRA and CDR2 YSYEKL. The CDR3 totals 16 residues. The CDR3 DNA sequence: TGCGCCAGCAGCCAAGGAGTCGGGCACCCCATGCTCGGAGCTTTCTTT. Protein: CASSQGVGHPMLGAFF.

The chain couples TRBV19 to TRBJ2-4; the D gene could be TRBD1 or TRBD2 (6 bases each). CDR1 and CDR2 from the germline V gene are LNHDA and SQIVND (reference sequence). CDR3 length: 13 amino acids. Trimming pared 7 bases from V and 6 bases from J, leaving 13 bases between. The CDR3 DNA reads as TGTGCCAGTACTTGGGGGCGGGGAAACATTCAGTACTTC. Encoded protein: CASTWGRGNIQYF.

The rearrangement joins TRBV6-1 to TRBJ1-2; TRBD1 is a possible D gene (5 bases). Germline-derived CDR1 and CDR2 are MNHNS and SASEGT. Trimming removed 1 base from V and 8 bases from J, with 17 bases in between. The CDR3 sequence is 15 residues long. The CDR3 DNA follows: TGTGCCAGCAGTGAAGTTTCGGTTGGGGGTGGAGGCTACACCTTC. Its protein is CASSEVSVGGGGYTF.

This clone is a singleton in its sample. This rearrangement joins TRBV7-2 to TRBJ2-7, with TRBD1 matching 9 bases. Germline V gives CDR1 SGHTA, CDR2 FQGNSA. With 5 bases clipped from V and 3 bases from J, the junction kept 2 bases outside the gene matches. The CDR3 totals 13 residues. The DNA for the CDR3 is TGTGCCAGCAGCCAGACAGGGGGCTACGAGCAGTACTTC. The encoded protein is CASSQTGGYEQYF.

This clone was detected a few times. This chain connects TRBV5-4 to TRBJ1-2, with 7 bases that match TRBD1. Germline V gives CDR1 SGHNT, CDR2 YYREEE (reference sequence). This CDR3 has 17 residues. V was pared by 4 bases and J by 2 bases, with 14 bases of the junction left unmatched. The CDR3 nucleotides read TGTGCCAGCAGCCCCGTACTCGACAGGGCTTTGAACTATGGCTACACCTTC. As protein: CASSPVLDRALNYGYTF.

The rearrangement links TRBV7-2 to TRBJ2-1, with 10 bases matching TRBD1. In germline, CDR1 is SGHTA, CDR2 FQGNSA. V lost 6 bases and J lost 5; bases outside the gene matches: 10. This CDR3 is built from 16 residues. The CDR3 DNA sequence: TGTGCCAGCAGGAAGATTAGCGGGACAGGGGACAATGAGCAGTTCTTC. Amino acids: CASRKISGTGDNEQFF.

This clone was observed a few times. The V gene is TRBV5-8, the J gene TRBJ1-2; 8 bases map to TRBD1. Per the germline V gene, CDR1 is SGHTS and CDR2 is YDEGEE. This CDR3 region has 12 residues. Trimming cost V 3 bases and J 9 bases; bases outside gene matches: 4. CDR3 nucleotide sequence: TGTGCCAGCAGCTGGACAGGGTCTAGCTACACCTTC. Its protein product is CASSWTGSSYTF.

The chain's CDR3 is CSVRNTGELFF. In nucleotides, the CDR3 is TGCAGCGTTCGCAACACCGGGGAGCTGTTTTTT. V is TRBV29-1 and J is TRBJ2-2; D is undetermined. V dropped 5 bases and J dropped 2 bases, with 3 bases sitting between them. Germline V lookup: CDR1 SQVTM, CDR2 ANQGSEA. The CDR3 is 11 amino acids.

The rearrangement uses TRBV27 and TRBJ2-2; D remains ambiguous. Trimming took 11 bases from V and 4 from J, leaving 20 bases between them. The CDR3 has 15 amino acids. CDR1 and CDR2 from the germline V gene are MNHEY and SMNVEV (reference sequence). The CDR3 coding sequence is TGTGCCTCTCGAGAGGTGGGTCTCGGCACCGGGGAGCTGTTTTTT. The encoded protein is CASREVGLGTGELFF.

The chain uses TRBV7-3 and TRBJ2-1, with 7 bases matching TRBD2. The CDR3 is made up of 15 amino acids. Germline V gives CDR1 SGHTA, CDR2 FQGTGA. Germline trimming cut 5 bases from V and 9 bases from J; bases unmatched to any gene: 13. CDR3 region: CASSAGAGRGIEQFF. The CDR3 nucleotides are TGTGCCAGCAGCGCGGGAGCGGGGCGGGGTATTGAGCAGTTCTTC.

V gene TRBV7-7 combines with J gene TRBJ2-5; 9 bases align to TRBD2. Germline-derived CDR1 and CDR2 are SSHAT and FNYEAQ (reference sequence). V shed 5 bases and J 4 bases; nucleotides not matched to a gene: 8. The CDR3 length is 15 residues. The CDR3, as DNA: TGTGCCAGCAGCCAGGGACTAGCCGGTCGAGAGACCCAGTACTTC. The encoded protein is CASSQGLAGRETQYF. Supplemented by reference TRBV7-7 and TRBJ2-5, the full variable domain reads GAGVSQSPRYKVTKRGQDVTLRCDPISSHATLYWYQQALGQGPEFLTYFNYEAQPDKSGLPSDRFSAERPEGSISTLTIQRTEQRDSAMYRCASSQGLAGRETQYFGPGTRLLVL.

V gene TRBV4-1 combines with J gene TRBJ2-7, with D tentatively TRBD2 (5 bases). The germline CDR1 and CDR2 sequences are MGHRA and YSYEKL. The CDR3 is 12 amino acids. The ends were cut back, 3 bases at V and 6 bases at J, with 9 bases in the middle. CDR3 sequence: CASSQRVGEQYF. Here the CDR3 DNA reads TGCGCCAGCAGCCAGAGGGTGGGCGAGCAGTACTTC.

This clone has just one count. The chain has TRBV18 and TRBJ1-2; 12 bases line up with TRBD1. The junction had 11 bases not matched to a gene; V was cut back by 3 bases and J by 6 bases. CDR3 length: 17 amino acids. CDR1 and CDR2 from the germline V gene are KGHSH and LQKENI. This CDR3 reads CASSPSGQGALVNGYTF. The CDR3 nucleotides read TGTGCCAGCTCACCGTCGGGACAGGGGGCTCTGGTGAATGGCTACACCTTC.

This sequence joins TRBV5-8 and TRBJ2-7, with 8 bases identical to TRBD1. Per the germline V gene, CDR1 is SGHTS and CDR2 is YDEGEE. The CDR3 sequence is 13 residues long. Germline trimming cut 4 bases from V and 7 bases from J; bases unmatched to any gene: 7. The CDR3 sequence: CASSIHRGEEQYF. As DNA, the CDR3 is TGTGCCAGCAGCATTCACAGGGGGGAAGAGCAGTACTTC. Combining the CDR3 with reference TRBV5-8 and TRBJ2-7 gives the whole variable domain EAGVTQSPTHLIKTRGQQATLRCSPISGHTSVYWYQQALGLGLQFLLWYDEGEERNRGNFPPRFSGRQFPNYSSELNVNALELEDSALYLCASSIHRGEEQYFGPGTRLTVT.